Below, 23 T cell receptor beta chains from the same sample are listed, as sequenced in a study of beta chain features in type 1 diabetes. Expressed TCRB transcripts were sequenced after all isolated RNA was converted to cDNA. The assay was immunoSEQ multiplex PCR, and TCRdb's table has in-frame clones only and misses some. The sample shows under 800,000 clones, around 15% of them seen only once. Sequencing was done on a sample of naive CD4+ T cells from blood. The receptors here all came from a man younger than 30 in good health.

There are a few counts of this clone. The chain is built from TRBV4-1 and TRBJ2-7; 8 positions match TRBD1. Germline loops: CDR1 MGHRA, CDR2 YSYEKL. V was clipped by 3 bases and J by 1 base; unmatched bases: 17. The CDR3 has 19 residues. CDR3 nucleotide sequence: TGCGCCAGCAGCCACTATATCTTTGGATTGGACAGGGCTTCCTACGAGCAGTACTTC. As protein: CASSHYIFGLDRASYEQYF.

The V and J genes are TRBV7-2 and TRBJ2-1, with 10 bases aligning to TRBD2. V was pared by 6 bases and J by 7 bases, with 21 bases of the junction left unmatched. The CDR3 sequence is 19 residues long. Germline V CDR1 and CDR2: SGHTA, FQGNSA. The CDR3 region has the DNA TGTGCCAGCAGACGAGGTGGGACTAGCGATCCGGCGACGGGGAATGAGCAGTTCTTC. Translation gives CASRRGGTSDPATGNEQFF.

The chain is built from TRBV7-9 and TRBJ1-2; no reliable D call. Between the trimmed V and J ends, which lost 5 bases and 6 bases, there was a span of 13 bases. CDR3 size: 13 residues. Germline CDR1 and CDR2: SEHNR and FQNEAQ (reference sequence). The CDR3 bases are TGTGCCAGCAGCCCGGCCGGTCACCATGGCTACACCTTC. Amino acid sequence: CASSPAGHHGYTF.

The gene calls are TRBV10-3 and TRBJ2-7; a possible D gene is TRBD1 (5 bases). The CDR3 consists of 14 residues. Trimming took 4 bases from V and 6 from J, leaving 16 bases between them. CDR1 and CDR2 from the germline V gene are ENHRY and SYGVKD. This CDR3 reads CAISAVPTESEQYF. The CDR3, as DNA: TGTGCCATCAGTGCCGTCCCGACAGAATCCGAGCAGTACTTC.

The CDR3 DNA reads as TGTGCCAGCAGTGAACAGGCAGGGAGTATTAGGGAGCAGTTCTTC. It encodes CASSEQAGSIREQFF. The rearrangement joins TRBV2 to TRBJ2-1, with D possibly called TRBD1 or TRBD2 (5 bases each). Per germline, CDR1 SNHLY and CDR2 FYNNEI. V lost 2 bases, J lost 10 bases, and 18 bases lay in between. This CDR3 is built from 15 residues. The variable domain in full, with the rest retrieved from reference TRBV2 and TRBJ2-1, is EPEVTQTPSHQVTQMGQEVILRCVPISNHLYFYWYRQILGQKVEFLVSFYNNEISEKSEIFDDQFSVERPDGSNFTLKIRSTKLEDSAMYFCASSEQAGSIREQFFGPGTRLTVL.

The CDR3, as DNA: TGCAGCTCGAGCAGGACAGCCGATATGAACACTGAAGCTTTCTTT. It encodes CSSSRTADMNTEAFF. This sequence joins TRBV29-1 and TRBJ1-1; weak D call: TRBD1 (6 bases). The CDR3 extends over 15 amino acids. Germline V gene data show CDR1 as SQVTM and CDR2 as ANQGSEA. The V and J ends lost 8 bases and 0 bases respectively, with 19 bases between them.

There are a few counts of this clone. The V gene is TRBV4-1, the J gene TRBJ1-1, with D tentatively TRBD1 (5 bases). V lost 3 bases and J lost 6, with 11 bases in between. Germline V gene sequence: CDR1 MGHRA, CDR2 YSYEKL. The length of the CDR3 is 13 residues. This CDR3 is CASSHYQGPEAFF. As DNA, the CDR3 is TGCGCCAGCAGCCATTACCAGGGTCCTGAAGCTTTCTTT.

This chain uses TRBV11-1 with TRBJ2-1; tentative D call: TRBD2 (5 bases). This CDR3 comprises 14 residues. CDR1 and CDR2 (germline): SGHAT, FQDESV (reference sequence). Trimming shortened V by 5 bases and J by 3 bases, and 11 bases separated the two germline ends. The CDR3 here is CASSKDWIYNEQFF. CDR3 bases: TGTGCCAGCAGCAAGGACTGGATCTACAATGAGCAGTTCTTC.

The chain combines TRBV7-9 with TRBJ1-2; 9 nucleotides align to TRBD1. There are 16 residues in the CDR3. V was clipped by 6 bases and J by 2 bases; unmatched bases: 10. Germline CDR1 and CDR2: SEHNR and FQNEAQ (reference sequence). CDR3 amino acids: CASSPTEGQGNYGYTF. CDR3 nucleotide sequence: TGTGCCAGCAGTCCCACTGAGGGACAGGGAAACTATGGCTACACCTTC.

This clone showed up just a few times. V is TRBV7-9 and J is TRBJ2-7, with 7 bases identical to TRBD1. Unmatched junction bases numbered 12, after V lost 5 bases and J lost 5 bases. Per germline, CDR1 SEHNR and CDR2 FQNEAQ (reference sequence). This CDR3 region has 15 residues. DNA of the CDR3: TGTGCCAGCAGCGTTGGTCGGGACAGAGCTCACGAGCAGTACTTC. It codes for CASSVGRDRAHEQYF.

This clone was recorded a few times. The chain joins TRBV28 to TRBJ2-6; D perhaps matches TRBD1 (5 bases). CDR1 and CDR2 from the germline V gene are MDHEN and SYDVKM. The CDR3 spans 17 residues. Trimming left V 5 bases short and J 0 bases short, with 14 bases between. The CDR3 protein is CASSAQAPGSGANVLTF. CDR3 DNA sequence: TGTGCCAGCAGTGCACAGGCACCCGGCTCTGGGGCCAACGTCCTGACTTTC.

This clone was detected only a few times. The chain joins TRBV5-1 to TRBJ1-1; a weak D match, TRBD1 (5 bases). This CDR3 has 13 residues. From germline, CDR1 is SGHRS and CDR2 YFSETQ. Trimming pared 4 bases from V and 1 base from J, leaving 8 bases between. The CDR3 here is CASSQTGNTEAFF. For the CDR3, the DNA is TGCGCCAGCAGCCAAACAGGGAACACTGAAGCTTTCTTT.

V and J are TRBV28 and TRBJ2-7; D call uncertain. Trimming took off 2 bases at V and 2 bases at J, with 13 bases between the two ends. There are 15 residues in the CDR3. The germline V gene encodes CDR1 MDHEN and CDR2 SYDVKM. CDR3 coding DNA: TGTGCCAGCAGTTTAGCTCGGGCAGGAGCCTACGAGCAGTACTTC. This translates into CASSLARAGAYEQYF.

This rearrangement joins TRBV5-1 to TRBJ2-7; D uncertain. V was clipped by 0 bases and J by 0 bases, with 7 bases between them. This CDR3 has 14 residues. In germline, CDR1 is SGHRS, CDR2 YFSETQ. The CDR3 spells CASSLEVSSYEQYF. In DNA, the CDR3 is TGCGCCAGCAGCTTGGAGGTCAGCTCCTACGAGCAGTACTTC.

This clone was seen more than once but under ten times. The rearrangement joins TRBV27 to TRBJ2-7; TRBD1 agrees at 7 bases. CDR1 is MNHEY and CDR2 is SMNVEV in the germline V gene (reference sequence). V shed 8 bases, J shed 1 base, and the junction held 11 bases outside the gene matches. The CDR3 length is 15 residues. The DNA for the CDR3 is TGTGCCAGCCGCATCGACAGGGTGGGTTCCTACGAGCAGTACTTC. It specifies CASRIDRVGSYEQYF.

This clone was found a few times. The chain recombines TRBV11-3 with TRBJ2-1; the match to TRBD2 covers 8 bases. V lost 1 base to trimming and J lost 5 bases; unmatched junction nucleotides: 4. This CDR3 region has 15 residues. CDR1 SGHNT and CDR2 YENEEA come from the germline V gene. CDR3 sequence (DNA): TGTGCCAGCAGCTTAGGACTAGCGAGGAACAATGAGCAGTTCTTC. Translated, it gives CASSLGLARNNEQFF. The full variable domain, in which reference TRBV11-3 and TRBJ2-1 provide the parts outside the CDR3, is EAGVVQSPRYKIIEKKQPVAFWCNPISGHNTLYWYLQNLGQGPELLIRYENEEAVDDSQLPKDRFSAERLKGVDSTLKIQPAELGDSAVYLCASSLGLARNNEQFFGPGTRLTVL.

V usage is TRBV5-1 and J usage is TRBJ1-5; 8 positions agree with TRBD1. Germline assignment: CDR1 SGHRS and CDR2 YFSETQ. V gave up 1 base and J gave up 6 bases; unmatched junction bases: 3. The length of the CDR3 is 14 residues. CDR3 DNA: TGCGCCAGCAGCTTGACAGGGGGAGGTCAGCCCCAGCATTTT. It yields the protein CASSLTGGGQPQHF.

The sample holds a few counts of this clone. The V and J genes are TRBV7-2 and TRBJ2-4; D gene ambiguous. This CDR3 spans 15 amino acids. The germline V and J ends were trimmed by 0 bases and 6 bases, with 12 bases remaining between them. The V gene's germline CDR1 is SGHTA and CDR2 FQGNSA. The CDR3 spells CASSLAVLLGNIQYF. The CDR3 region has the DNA TGTGCCAGCAGCTTAGCGGTATTGCTGGGAAACATTCAGTACTTC.

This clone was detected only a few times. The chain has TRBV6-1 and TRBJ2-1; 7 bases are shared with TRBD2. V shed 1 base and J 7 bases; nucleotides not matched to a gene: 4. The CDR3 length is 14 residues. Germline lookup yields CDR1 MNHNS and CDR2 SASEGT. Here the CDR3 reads CASSEVGGDNEQFF. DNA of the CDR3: TGTGCCAGCAGTGAAGTGGGAGGGGATAATGAGCAGTTCTTC.

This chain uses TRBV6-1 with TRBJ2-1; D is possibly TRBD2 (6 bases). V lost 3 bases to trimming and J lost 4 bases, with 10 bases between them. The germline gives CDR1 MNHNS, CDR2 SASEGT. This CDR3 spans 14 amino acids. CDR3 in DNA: TGTGCCAGCAGTGAGCGCGGGACTTACAATGAGCAGTTCTTC. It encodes CASSERGTYNEQFF.

The CDR3 loop is CAISSPGTGYNEQFF. The DNA of the CDR3 is TGTGCCATCAGTTCACCCGGGACAGGGTACAATGAGCAGTTCTTC. The chain joins TRBV10-3 to TRBJ2-1; 9 nucleotides line up with TRBD1. The trim removed 5 bases at V and 4 bases at J, leaving 6 bases unmatched. This CDR3 spans 15 amino acids. Germline V lookup: CDR1 ENHRY, CDR2 SYGVKD.

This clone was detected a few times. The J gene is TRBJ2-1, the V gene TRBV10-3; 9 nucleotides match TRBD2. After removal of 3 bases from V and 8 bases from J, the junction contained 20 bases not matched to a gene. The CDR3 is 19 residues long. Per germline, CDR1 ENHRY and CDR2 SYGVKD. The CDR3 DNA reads TGTGCCATCAGTGAACGTGGAAAGAGGTTTAGCGGGAGAAACCATGAGCAGTTCTTC. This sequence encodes CAISERGKRFSGRNHEQFF.

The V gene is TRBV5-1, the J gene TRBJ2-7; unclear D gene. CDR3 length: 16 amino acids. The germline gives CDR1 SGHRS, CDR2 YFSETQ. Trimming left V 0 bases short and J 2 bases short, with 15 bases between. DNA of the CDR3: TGCGCCAGCAGCTTGGGGGTAGGGAAGGGAACCTACGAGCAGTACTTC. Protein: CASSLGVGKGTYEQYF.